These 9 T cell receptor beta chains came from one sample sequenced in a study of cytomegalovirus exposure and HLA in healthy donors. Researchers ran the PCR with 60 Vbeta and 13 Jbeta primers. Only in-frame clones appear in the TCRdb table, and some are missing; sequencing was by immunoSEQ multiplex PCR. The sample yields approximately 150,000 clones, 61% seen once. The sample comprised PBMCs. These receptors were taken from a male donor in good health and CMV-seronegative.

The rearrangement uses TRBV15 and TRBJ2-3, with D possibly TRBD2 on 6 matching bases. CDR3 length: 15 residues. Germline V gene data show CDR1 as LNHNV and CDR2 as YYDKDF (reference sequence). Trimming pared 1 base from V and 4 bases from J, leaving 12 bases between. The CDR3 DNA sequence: TGTGCCACCAGCAGAGTGGGAGGTTTGTCAGATACGCAGTATTTT. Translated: CATSRVGGLSDTQYF.

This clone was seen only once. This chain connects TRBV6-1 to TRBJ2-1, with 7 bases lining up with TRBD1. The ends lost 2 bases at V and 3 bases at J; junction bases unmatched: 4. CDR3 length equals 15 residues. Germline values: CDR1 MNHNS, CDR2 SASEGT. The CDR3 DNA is TGTGCCAGCAGTGAATCTCCAGGGGGCTACAATGAGCAGTTCTTC. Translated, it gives CASSESPGGYNEQFF.

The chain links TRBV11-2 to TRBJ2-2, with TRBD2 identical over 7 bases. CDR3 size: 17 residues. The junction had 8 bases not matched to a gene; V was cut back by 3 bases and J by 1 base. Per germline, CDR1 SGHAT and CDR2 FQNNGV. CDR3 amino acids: CASSFPRLAVNTGELFF. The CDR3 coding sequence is TGTGCCAGCAGCTTTCCCCGTCTAGCGGTGAACACCGGGGAGCTGTTTTTT. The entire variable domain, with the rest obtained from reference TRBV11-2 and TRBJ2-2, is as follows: EAGVAQSPRYKIIEKRQSVAFWCNPISGHATLYWYQQILGQGPKLLIQFQNNGVVDDSQLPKDRFSAERLKGVDSTLKIQPAKLEDSAVYLCASSFPRLAVNTGELFFGEGSRLTVL.

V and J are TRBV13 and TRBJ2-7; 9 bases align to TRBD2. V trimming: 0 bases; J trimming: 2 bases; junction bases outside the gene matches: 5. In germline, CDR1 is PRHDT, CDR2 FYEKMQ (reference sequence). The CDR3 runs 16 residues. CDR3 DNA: TGTGCCAGCAGCTTAGGCCTAGGCGGGGGGGCCTACGAGCAGTACTTC. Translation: CASSLGLGGGAYEQYF.

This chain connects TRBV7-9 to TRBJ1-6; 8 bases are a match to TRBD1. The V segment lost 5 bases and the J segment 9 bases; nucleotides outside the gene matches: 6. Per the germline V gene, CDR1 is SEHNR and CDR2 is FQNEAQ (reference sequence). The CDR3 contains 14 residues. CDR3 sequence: CASSPDRVPSPLHF. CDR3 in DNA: TGTGCCAGCAGCCCGGACAGGGTTCCTTCACCCCTCCACTTT.

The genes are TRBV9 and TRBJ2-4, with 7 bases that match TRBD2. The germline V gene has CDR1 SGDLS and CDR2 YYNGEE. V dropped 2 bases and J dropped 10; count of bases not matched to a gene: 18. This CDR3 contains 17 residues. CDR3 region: CASSVGRGGVGGWIQYF. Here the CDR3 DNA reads TGTGCCAGCAGCGTGGGAAGGGGAGGGGTTGGGGGGTGGATTCAGTACTTC.

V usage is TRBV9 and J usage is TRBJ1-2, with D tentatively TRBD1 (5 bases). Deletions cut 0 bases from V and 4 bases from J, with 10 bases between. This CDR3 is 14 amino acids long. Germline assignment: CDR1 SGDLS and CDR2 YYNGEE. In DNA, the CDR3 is TGTGCCAGCAGCGTAGAGGCAGGGTCCTATGGCTACACCTTC. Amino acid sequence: CASSVEAGSYGYTF.

The CDR3 sequence is CAWSIQEETQYF. CDR3 nucleotides: TGTGCCTGGAGTATACAGGAGGAGACCCAGTACTTC. The chain is built from TRBV30 and TRBJ2-5; D perhaps matches TRBD1 (5 bases). The CDR3 has 12 amino acids. The germline gives CDR1 GTSNPN, CDR2 SVGIG (reference sequence). With 2 bases removed from V and 5 bases from J, the gap between germline ends came to 9 bases. Combining the CDR3 with reference TRBV30 and TRBJ2-5 gives the whole variable domain SQTIHQWPATLVQPVGSPLSLECTVEGTSNPNLYWYRQAAGRGLQLLFYSVGIGQISSEVPQNLSASRPQDRQFILSSKKLLLSDSGFYLCAWSIQEETQYFGPGTRLLVL.

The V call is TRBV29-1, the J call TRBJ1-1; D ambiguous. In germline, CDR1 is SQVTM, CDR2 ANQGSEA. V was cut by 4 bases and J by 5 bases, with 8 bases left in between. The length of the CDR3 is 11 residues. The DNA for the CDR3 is TGCAGCGTTGCCCGGGGAACTGAAGCTTTCTTT. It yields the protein CSVARGTEAFF.